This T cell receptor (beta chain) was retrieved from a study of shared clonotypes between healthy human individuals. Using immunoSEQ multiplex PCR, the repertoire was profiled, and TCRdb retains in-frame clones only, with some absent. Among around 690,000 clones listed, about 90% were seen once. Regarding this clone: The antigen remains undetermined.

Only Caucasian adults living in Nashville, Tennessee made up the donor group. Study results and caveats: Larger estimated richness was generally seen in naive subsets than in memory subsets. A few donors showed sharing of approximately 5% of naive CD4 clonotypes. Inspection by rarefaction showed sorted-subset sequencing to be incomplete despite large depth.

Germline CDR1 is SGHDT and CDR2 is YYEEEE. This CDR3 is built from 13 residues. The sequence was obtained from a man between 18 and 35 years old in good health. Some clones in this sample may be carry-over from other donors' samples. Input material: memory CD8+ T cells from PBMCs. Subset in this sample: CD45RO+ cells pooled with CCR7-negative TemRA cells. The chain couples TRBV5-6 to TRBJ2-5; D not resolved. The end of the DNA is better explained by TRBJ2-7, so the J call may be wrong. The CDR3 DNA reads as TGTGCCAGCAGCTTGGGGTACCGGGACGAGCAGTACTTC. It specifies CASSLGYRDEQYF.